A selection of T cell receptor beta chains follows, all from one sample in a study of long-term antiretroviral therapy in people with HIV. The repertoire was sequenced with immunoSEQ multiplex PCR; TCRdb's copy has only in-frame clones and lacks some. The sample holds 20,000 to 25,000 clones, around 69% seen once. The specimen was unsorted PBMCs, collected around 1.7 years before starting antiretroviral therapy. Receptors were obtained from a woman between 35 and 50 years old with HIV. CDR3s leave out the opening cysteine and the closing phenylalanine or tryptophan. Clone size is shown for a subset of rows, as once, few, many or a class of expanded clone.

>once|TRBJ1-2|TRBV30
AWSQGRNYGYT
>-|TRBJ1-4|TRBV6-1
ASSEDRGLTNEKLF
>-|TRBJ2-1|TRBV6-5
ASSPSGSYNEQF
>-|TRBJ1-1|TRBV5-6
ASSLGGLLNTEAF
>-|TRBJ1-1|TRBV19
ASSPTVNTEAF
>-|TRBJ1-1|TRBV5-1
ASSWGGDTEAF
>-|TRBJ2-5|TRBV28
ASSLEQETQY
>-|TRBJ1-2|TRBV5-1
ASSLGDREGDGYT
>few|TRBJ1-2|TRBV4-2
ASSHNIWTGGSGYT
>few|TRBJ2-1|TRBV9
ASSLGASGYNEQF
>-|TRBJ1-2|TRBV7-2
ASSTGTGSGYT
>-|TRBJ1-2|TRBV19
ASKQGAVYGYT
>-|TRBJ1-1|TRBV6-5
ASSEDRMNTEAF
>-|TRBJ1-1|TRBV6-6
ASKSGGTEAF
>-|TRBJ2-7|TRBV27
ATRDDSYEQY
>once|TRBJ2-5|TRBV10-3
AIREGTGGQETQY
>-|TRBJ1-2|TRBV2
ASSPSVGYT
>-|TRBJ1-1|TRBV5-1
ASSLIDSTEAF
>-|TRBJ1-1|TRBV5-1
ASSLTGNTEAF
>-|TRBJ2-7|TRBV6-5
ASSGPGGGDEQY
>-|TRBJ2-2|TRBV2
ASQGGTSGVTGELF
>-|TRBJ2-2|TRBV7-9
ASSLIATSTGELF
>-|TRBJ1-5|TRBV29-1
SAGGQGHQPQH
>-|TRBJ1-1|TRBV10-3
AISPTARRTAAF
>-|TRBJ2-1|TRBV7-2
ASSLGPGTSVVEQF
>-|TRBJ1-4|TRBV5-5
ASSEGAPYEKLF
>-|TRBJ2-5|TRBV9
ASSGETGDQSQY
>-|TRBJ2-4|TRBV14
ASSPTTGRGVAKNIQY
>few|TRBJ2-7|TRBV30
AWSATSGGPYEQY
>-|TRBJ2-2|TRBV11-3
ASSIHTGAGELF
>-|TRBJ2-7|TRBV28
ASTDRDRTYEQY
>-|TRBJ2-3|TRBV5-6
ASSPGPLPADTQY
>-|TRBJ2-3|TRBV7-9
ASSLAGTILTDTQY
>-|TRBJ1-1|TRBV19
ASSIVANTEAF
>few|TRBJ2-7|TRBV16
ASSQSYPYEQY
>-|TRBJ2-7|TRBV5-6
ASSLVRSGTEQY
>-|TRBJ1-1|TRBV7-2
ASSPAMNTEAF
>few|TRBJ2-7|TRBV11-3
ASSNFGSAYEQY
>-|TRBJ2-7|TRBV10-3
AISEFIGPYEQY
>-|TRBJ2-2|TRBV11-2
ASSITQGNTGELF
>few|TRBJ2-7|TRBV4-3
ASSQGTSSAYEQY
>-|TRBJ2-1|TRBV6-5
ATQQGPLDYNEQF